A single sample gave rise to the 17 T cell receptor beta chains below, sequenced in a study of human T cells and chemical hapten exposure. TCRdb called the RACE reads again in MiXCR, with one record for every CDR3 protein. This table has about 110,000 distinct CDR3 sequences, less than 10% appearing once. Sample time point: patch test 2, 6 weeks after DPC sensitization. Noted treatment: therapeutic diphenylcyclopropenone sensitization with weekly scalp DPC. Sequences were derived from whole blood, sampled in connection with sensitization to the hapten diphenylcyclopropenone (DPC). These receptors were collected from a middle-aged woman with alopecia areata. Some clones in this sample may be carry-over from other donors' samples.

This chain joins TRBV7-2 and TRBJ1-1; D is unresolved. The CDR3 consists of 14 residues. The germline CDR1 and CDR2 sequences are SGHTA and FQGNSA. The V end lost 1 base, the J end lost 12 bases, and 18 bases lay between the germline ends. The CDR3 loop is CASSLGGGQKATFF. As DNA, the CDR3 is TGTGCCAGCAGCTTAGGGGGAGGGCAAAAAGCGACTTTCTTT.

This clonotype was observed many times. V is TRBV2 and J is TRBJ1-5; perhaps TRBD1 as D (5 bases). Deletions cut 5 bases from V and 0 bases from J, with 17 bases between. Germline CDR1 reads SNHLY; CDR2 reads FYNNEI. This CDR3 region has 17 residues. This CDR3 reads CASSPGPPRGSNQPQHF. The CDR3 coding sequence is TGTGCCAGCAGTCCGGGACCCCCAAGGGGTAGCAATCAGCCCCAGCATTTT.

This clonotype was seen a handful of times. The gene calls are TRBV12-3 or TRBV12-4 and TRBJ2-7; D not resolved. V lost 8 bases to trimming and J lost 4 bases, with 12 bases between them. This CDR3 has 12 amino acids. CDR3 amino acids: CASGPNPYEQYF. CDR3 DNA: TGTGCCAGCGGACCCAATCCGTACGAGCAGTACTTC.

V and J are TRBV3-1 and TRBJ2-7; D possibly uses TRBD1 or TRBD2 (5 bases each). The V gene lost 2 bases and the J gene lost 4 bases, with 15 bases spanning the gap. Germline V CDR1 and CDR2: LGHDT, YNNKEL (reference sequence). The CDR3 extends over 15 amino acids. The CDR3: CASSQTPGTSYEQYF. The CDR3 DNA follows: TGTGCCAGCAGCCAAACTCCAGGGACGTCGTACGAGCAGTACTTC.

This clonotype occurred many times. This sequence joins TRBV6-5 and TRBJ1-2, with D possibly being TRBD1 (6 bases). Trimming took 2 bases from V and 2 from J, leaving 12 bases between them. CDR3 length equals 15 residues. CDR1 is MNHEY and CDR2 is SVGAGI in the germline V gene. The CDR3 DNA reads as TGTGCCAGCAGTTACGGACAGAGAATCAACTATGGCTACACCTTC. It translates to CASSYGQRINYGYTF.

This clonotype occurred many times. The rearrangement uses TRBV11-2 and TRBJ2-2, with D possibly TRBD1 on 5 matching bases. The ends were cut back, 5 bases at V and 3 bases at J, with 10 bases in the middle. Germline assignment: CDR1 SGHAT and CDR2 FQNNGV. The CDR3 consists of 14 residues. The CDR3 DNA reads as TGTGCCAGCAGCCTCAGGGTCGACACCGGGGAGCTGTTTTTT. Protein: CASSLRVDTGELFF.

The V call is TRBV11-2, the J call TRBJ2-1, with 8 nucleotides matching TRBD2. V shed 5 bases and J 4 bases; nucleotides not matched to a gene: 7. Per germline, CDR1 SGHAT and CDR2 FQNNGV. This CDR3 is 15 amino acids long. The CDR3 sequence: CASSPAAGGYNEQFF. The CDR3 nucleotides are TGTGCCAGCAGCCCTGCGGCGGGGGGTTACAATGAGCAGTTCTTC.

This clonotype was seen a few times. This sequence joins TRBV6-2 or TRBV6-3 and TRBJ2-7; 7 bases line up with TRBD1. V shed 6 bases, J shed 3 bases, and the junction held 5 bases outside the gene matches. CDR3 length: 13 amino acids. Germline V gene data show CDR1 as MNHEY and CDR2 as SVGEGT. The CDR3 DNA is TGTGCCAGCAGGGGACAGCCTGTCTACGAGCAGTACTTC. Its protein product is CASRGQPVYEQYF.

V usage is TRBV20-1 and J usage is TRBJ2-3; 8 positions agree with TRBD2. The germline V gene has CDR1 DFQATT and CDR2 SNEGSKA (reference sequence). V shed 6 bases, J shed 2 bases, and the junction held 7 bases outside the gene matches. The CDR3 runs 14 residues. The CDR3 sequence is CSALSGGNTDTQYF. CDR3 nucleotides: TGCAGTGCCTTGAGCGGGGGAAACACAGATACGCAGTATTTT.

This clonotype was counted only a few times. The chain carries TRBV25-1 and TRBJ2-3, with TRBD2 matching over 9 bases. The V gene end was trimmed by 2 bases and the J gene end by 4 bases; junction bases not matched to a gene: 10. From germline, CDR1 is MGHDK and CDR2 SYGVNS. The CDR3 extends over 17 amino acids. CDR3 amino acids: CASSEPRLAVPPDTQYF. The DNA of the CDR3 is TGTGCCAGCAGTGAACCCCGACTAGCGGTCCCCCCAGATACGCAGTATTTT.

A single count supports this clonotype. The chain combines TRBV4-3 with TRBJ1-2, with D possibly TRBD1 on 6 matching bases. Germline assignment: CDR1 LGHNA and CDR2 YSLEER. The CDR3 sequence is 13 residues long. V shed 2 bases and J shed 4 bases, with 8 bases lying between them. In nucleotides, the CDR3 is TGCGCCAGCAGCCAACCAGGGGTCTATGGCTACACCTTC. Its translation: CASSQPGVYGYTF.

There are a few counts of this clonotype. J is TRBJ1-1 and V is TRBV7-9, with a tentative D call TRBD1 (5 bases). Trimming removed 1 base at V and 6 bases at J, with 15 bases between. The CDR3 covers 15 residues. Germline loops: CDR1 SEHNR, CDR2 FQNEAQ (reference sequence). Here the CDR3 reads CASSLVNIPGAEAFF. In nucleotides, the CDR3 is TGTGCCAGCAGCTTAGTAAACATCCCGGGGGCTGAAGCTTTCTTT.

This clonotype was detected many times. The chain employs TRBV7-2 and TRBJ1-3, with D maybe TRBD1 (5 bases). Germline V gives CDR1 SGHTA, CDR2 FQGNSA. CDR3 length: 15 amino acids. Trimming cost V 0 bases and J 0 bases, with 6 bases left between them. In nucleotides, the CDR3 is TGTGCCAGCAGCTTAGCCGGGGCCTCTGGAAACACCATATATTTT. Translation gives CASSLAGASGNTIYF.

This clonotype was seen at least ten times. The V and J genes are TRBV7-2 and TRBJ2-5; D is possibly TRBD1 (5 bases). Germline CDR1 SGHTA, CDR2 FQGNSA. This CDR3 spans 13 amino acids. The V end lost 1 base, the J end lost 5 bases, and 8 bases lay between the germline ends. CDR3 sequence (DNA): TGTGCCAGCAGCTTAGAAAGGGGCGAGACCCAGTACTTC. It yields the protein CASSLERGETQYF. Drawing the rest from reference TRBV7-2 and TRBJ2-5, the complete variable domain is GAGVSQSPSNKVTEKGKDVELRCDPISGHTALYWYRQSLGQGLEFLIYFQGNSAPDKSGLPSDRFSAERTGGSVSTLTIQRTQQEDSAVYLCASSLERGETQYFGPGTRLLVL.

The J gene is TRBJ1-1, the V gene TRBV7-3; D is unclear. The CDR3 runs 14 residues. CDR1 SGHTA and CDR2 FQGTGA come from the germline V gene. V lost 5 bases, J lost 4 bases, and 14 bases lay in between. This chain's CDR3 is CASSPGPASTEAFF. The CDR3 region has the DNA TGTGCCAGCAGCCCGGGTCCGGCTTCCACTGAAGCTTTCTTT. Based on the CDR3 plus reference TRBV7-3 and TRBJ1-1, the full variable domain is GAGVSQTPSNKVTEKGKYVELRCDPISGHTALYWYRQSLGQGPEFLIYFQGTGAADDSGLPNDRFFAVRPEGSVSTLKIQRTERGDSAVYLCASSPGPASTEAFFGQGTRLTVV.

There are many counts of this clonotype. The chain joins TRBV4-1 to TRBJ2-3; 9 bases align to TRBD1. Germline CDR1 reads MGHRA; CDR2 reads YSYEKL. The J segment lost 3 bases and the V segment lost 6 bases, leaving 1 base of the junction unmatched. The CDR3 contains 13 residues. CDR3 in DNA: TGCGCCAGCAGTGACAGGGGGACAGATACGCAGTATTTT. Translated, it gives CASSDRGTDTQYF.

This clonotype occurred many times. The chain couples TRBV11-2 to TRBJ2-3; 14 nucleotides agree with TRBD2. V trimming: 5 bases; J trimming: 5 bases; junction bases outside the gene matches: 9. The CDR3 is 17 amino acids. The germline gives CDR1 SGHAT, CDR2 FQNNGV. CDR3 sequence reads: CASSPWGTSGGRDTQYF. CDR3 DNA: TGTGCCAGCAGCCCCTGGGGGACTAGCGGGGGTCGAGATACGCAGTATTTT.